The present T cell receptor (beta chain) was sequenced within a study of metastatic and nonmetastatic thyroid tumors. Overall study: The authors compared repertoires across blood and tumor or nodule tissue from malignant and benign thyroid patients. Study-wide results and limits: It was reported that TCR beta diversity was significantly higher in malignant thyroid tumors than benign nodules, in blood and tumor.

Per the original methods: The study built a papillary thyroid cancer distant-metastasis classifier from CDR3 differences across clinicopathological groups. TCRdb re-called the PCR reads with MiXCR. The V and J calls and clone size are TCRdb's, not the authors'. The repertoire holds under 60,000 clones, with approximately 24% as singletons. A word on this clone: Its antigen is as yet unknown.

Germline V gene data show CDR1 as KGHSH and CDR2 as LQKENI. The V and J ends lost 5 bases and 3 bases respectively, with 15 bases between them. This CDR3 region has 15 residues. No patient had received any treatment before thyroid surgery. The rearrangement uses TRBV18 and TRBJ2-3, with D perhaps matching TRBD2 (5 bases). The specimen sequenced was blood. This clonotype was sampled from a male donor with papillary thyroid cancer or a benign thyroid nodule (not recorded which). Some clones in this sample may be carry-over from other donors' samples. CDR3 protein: CASSFRTRATDTQYF. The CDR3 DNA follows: TGTGCCAGCTCATTTAGGACTCGGGCGACAGATACGCAGTATTTT.